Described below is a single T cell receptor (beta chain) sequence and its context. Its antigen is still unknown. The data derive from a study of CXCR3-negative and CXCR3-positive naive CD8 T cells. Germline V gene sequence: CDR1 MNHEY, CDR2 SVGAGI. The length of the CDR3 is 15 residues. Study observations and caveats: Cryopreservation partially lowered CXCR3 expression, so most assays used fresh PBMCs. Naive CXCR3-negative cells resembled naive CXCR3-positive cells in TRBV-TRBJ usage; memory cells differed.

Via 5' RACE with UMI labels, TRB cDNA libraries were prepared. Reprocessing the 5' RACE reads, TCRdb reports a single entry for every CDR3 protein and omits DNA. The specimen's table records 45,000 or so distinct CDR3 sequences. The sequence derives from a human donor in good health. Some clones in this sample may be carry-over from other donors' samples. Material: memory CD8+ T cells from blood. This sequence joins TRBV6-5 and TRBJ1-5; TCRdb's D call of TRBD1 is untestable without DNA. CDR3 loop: CASSYSRGVNQPQHF.